These 9 T cell receptor beta chains were all obtained from the same sample, sequenced in a study of blood T cell repertoires in COVID-19. Assay: immunoSEQ multiplex PCR; the TCRdb copy retains only in-frame clones and omits some. This sample has almost 40,000 clones, with around 83% found just once. Sample: peripheral blood. These receptors all stem from a man in his fifties or sixties with acute or convalescent COVID-19.

The chain has TRBV19 and TRBJ2-6; 7 bases map to TRBD1. The CDR3 runs to 18 residues. Per germline, CDR1 LNHDA and CDR2 SQIVND (reference sequence). The trim removed 6 bases at V and 3 bases at J, leaving 14 bases unmatched. The CDR3 loop is CASSPGQRLRVGANVLTF. Written as DNA, the CDR3 is TGTGCCAGTAGCCCGGGACAGCGCCTCCGAGTTGGGGCCAACGTCCTGACTTTC.

The chain employs TRBV19 and TRBJ2-7; perhaps TRBD1 as D (6 bases). Trimming shortened V by 5 bases and J by 3 bases, and 8 bases separated the two germline ends. This CDR3 is built from 12 residues. Germline values: CDR1 LNHDA, CDR2 SQIVND (reference sequence). CDR3 sequence (DNA): TGTGCCAGTAGTGCACAGGGCTACGAGCAGTACTTC. It yields the protein CASSAQGYEQYF.

The sample holds one count of this clone. The chain joins TRBV18 to TRBJ2-1; 7 bases line up with TRBD1. CDR3 size: 15 residues. Germline CDR1 KGHSH, CDR2 LQKENI. Unmatched junction bases numbered 3, after V lost 2 bases and J lost 2 bases. CDR3 sequence reads: CASSPSGGTYNEQFF. The CDR3 DNA is TGTGCCAGCTCACCATCAGGGGGTACCTACAATGAGCAGTTCTTC.

This clone is a singleton in its sample. The gene calls are TRBV4-2 and TRBJ2-2; 9 bases line up with TRBD1. CDR1 and CDR2 (germline): LGHNA, YNFKEQ. V gave up 2 bases and J gave up 5 bases; unmatched junction bases: 12. The CDR3 loop spans 18 amino acids. The CDR3 loop reads CASSQPGTGYFGTGELFF. CDR3 nucleotides: TGTGCCAGCAGCCAACCAGGGACAGGGTATTTTGGGACCGGGGAGCTGTTTTTT.

This clone was detected only once. The chain employs TRBV10-3 and TRBJ2-5, with D possibly TRBD2 on 6 matching bases. Looked up from germline, CDR1 is ENHRY and CDR2 is SYGVKD. Trimming removed 4 bases from V and 5 bases from J, with 11 bases in between. This CDR3 is built from 13 residues. The CDR3 is CAISVREDETQYF. The CDR3 region has the DNA TGTGCCATCAGTGTTAGGGAGGACGAGACCCAGTACTTC.

The V gene is TRBV6-6, the J gene TRBJ2-3; 9 nucleotides match TRBD1. Germline V CDR1 and CDR2: MNHNY, SVGAGI (reference sequence). J lost 5 bases, V lost 2 bases, and 5 bases had no gene match. The CDR3 covers 15 residues. Written as DNA, the CDR3 is TGTGCCAGCAGTTACGGGACAGGGTGGTTAGATACGCAGTATTTT. Translation: CASSYGTGWLDTQYF.

V and J are TRBV16 and TRBJ1-3; D is unresolved. Germline CDR1 is KGHSY and CDR2 is FQNENV. V was cut by 0 bases and J by 0 bases, with 9 bases left in between. This CDR3 contains 16 residues. The CDR3 nucleotides are TGTGCCAGCAGCCAATCGCGGCAGAGCTCTGGAAACACCATATATTTT. Amino acids: CASSQSRQSSGNTIYF.

The chain carries TRBV5-8 and TRBJ1-1; no clear D gene. The V end lost 2 bases, the J end lost 11 bases, and 10 bases lay between the germline ends. Germline V lookup: CDR1 SGHTS, CDR2 YDEGEE. There are 11 residues in the CDR3. The CDR3, as DNA: TGTGCCAGCAGCTTCGGGGTCGCTGCTTTCTTT. This codes for CASSFGVAAFF.

The V and J genes are TRBV6-5 and TRBJ2-3; 11 positions match TRBD2. CDR1 is MNHEY and CDR2 is SVGAGI in the germline V gene. The trim removed 6 bases at V and 5 bases at J, leaving 7 bases unmatched. This CDR3 is 15 amino acids long. DNA of the CDR3: TGTGCCAGCAGAGACTTAGCGGGGGGGAGAGATACGCAGTATTTT. This translates into CASRDLAGGRDTQYF.